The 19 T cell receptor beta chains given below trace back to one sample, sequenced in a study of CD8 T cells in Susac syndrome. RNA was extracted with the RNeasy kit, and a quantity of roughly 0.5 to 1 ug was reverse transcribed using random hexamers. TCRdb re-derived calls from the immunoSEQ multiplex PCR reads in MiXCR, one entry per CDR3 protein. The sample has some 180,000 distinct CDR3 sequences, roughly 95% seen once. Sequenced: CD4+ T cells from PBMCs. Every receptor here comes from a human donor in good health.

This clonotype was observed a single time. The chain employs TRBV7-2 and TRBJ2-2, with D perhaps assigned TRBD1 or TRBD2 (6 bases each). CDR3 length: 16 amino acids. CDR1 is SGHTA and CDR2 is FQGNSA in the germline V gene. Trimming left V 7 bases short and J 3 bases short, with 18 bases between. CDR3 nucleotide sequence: TGTGCCAGCACCAAGGGGGGCTATGGGCACACCGGGGAGCTGTTTTTT. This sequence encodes CASTKGGYGHTGELFF.

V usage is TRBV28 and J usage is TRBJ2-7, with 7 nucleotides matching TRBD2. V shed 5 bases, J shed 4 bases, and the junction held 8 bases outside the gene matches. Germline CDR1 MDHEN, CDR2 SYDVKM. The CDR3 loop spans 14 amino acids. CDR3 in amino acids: CASSPSGKGYEQYF. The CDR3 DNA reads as TGTGCCAGCAGTCCCAGCGGGAAGGGGTACGAGCAGTACTTC.

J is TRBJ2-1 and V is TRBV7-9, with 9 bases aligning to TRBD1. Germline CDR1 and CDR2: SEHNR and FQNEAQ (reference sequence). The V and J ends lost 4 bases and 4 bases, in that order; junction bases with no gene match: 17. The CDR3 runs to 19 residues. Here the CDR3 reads CASSSRWDRAFKHYNEQFF. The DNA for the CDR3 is TGTGCCAGCAGCTCTCGGTGGGACAGGGCCTTCAAACATTACAATGAGCAGTTCTTC. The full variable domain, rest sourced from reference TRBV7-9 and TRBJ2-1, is DTGVSQNPRHKITKRGQNVTFRCDPISEHNRLYWYRQTLGQGPEFLTYFQNEAQLEKSRLLSDRFSAERPKGSFSTLEIQRTEQGDSAMYLCASSSRWDRAFKHYNEQFFGPGTRLTVL.

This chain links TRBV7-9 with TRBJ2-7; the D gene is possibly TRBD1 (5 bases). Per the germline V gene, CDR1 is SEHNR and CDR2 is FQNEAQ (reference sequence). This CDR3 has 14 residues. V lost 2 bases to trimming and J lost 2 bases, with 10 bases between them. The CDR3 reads CASSLLMDTYEQYF. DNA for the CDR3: TGTGCCAGCAGCTTACTAATGGACACCTACGAGCAGTACTTC.

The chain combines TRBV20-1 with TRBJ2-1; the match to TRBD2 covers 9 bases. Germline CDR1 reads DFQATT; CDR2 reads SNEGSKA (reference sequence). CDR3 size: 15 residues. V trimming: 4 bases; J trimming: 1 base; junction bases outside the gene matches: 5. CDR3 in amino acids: CSATGLAFSYNEQFF. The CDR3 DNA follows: TGCAGTGCTACCGGACTAGCGTTTTCCTACAATGAGCAGTTCTTC.

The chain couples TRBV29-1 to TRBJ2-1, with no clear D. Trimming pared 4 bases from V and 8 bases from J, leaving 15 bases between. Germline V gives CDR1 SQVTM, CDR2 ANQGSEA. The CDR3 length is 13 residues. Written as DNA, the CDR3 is TGCAGCGTTGTATCACTATACGGCGATGAGCAGTTCTTC. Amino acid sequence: CSVVSLYGDEQFF.

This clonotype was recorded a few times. The CDR3 loop reads CASSLWGNTEAFF. In DNA, the CDR3 is TGTGCCAGCAGTTTGTGGGGGAACACTGAAGCTTTCTTT. This sequence joins TRBV12-3 or TRBV12-4 and TRBJ1-1; the D is unclear. The CDR3 has 13 amino acids. Deletions cut 3 bases from V and 1 base from J, with 6 bases between.

The CDR3 sequence: CASIRDLNSYEQYF. The CDR3 DNA reads as TGTGCCAGCATCCGGGACTTGAACTCCTACGAGCAGTACTTC. The genes are TRBV12-3 or TRBV12-4 and TRBJ2-7; D is possibly TRBD2 (6 bases). The CDR3 covers 14 residues. Trimming pared 7 bases from V and 0 bases from J, leaving 13 bases between.

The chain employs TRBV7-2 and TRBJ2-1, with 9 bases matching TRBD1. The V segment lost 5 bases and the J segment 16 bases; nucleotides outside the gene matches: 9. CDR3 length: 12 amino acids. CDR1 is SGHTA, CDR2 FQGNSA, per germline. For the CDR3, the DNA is TGTGCCAGCAGCGGCACCGGGACAGGGTATTTCTTC. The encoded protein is CASSGTGTGYFF.

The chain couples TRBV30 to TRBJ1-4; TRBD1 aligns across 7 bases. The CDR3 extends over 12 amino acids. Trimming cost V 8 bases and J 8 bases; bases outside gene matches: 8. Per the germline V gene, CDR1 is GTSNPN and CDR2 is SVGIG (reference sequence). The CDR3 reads CAAGQTSEKLFF. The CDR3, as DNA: TGTGCCGCGGGACAGACATCGGAAAAACTGTTTTTT.

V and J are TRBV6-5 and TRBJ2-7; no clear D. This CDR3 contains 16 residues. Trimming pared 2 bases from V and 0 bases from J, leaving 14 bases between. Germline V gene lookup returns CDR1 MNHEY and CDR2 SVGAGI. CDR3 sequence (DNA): TGTGCCAGCAGTTACAGTTTCTATTTGAGCTCCTACGAGCAGTACTTC. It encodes CASSYSFYLSSYEQYF.

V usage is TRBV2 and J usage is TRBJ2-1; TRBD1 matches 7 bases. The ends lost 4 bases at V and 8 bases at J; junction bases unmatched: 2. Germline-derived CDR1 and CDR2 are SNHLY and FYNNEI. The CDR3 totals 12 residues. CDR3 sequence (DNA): TGTGCCAGCAGTGTGAGGGGGCATGAGCAGTTCTTC. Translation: CASSVRGHEQFF.

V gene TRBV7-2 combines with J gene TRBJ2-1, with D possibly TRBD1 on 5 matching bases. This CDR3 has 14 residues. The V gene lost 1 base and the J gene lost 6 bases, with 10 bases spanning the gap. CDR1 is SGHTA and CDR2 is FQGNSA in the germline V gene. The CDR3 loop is CASSLEDKPNEQFF. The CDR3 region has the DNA TGTGCCAGCAGCTTAGAGGACAAGCCCAATGAGCAGTTCTTC. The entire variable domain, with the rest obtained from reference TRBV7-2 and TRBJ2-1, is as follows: GAGVSQSPSNKVTEKGKDVELRCDPISGHTALYWYRQSLGQGLEFLIYFQGNSAPDKSGLPSDRFSAERTGGSVSTLTIQRTQQEDSAVYLCASSLEDKPNEQFFGPGTRLTVL.

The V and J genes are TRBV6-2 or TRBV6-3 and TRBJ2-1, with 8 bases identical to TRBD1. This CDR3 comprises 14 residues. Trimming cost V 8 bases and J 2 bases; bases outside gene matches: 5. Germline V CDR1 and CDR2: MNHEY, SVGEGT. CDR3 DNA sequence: TGTGCCAGCCGGCAGGGACAGGCCTACAATGAGCAGTTCTTC. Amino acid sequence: CASRQGQAYNEQFF.

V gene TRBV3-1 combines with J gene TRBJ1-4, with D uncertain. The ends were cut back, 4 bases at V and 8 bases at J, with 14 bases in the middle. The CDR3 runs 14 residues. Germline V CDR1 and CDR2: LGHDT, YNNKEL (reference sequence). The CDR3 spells CASSLTERREKLFF. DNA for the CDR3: TGTGCCAGCAGCCTCACGGAACGGAGAGAAAAACTGTTTTTT.

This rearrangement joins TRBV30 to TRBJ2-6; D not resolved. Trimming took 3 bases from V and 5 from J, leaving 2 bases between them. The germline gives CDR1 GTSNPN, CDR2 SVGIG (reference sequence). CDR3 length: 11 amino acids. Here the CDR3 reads CAWRWANVLTF. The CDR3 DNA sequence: TGTGCCTGGAGATGGGCCAACGTCCTGACTTTC.

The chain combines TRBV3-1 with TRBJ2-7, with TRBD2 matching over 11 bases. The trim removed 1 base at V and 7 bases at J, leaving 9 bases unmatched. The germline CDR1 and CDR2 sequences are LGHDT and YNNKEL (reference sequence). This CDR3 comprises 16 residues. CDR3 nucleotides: TGTGCCAGCAGCCAAGCACCCACTAGCGGGAGCGGTGAGCAGTACTTC. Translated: CASSQAPTSGSGEQYF.

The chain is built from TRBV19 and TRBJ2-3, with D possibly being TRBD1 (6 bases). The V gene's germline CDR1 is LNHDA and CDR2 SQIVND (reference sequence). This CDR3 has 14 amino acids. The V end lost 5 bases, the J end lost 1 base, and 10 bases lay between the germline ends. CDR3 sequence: CASSPAGGTDTQYF. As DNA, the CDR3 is TGTGCCAGTAGTCCCGCAGGGGGCACAGATACGCAGTATTTT.

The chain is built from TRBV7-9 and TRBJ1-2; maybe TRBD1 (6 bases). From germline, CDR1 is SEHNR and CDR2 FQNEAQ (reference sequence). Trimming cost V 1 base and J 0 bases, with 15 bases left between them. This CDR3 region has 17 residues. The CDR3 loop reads CASSLDPGQSANYGYTF. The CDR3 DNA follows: TGTGCCAGCAGCTTAGATCCGGGACAATCCGCTAACTATGGCTACACCTTC.